Below are 20 T cell receptor beta chains sequenced from a single sample in a study of blood T cell repertoires in COVID-19. Assay: immunoSEQ multiplex PCR; the TCRdb copy retains only in-frame clones and omits some. There are fewer than 300,000 clones in the sample; 80% to 85% occur only once, and about 5% lies in the top ten. Sequencing used PBMCs or T cells enriched from blood (not recorded which). The receptors come from a middle-aged man who had been exposed to COVID-19.

This chain links TRBV5-1 with TRBJ2-1, with TRBD2 matching over 13 bases. Germline V gene lookup returns CDR1 SGHRS and CDR2 YFSETQ. V gave up 5 bases and J gave up 9 bases; unmatched junction bases: 8. The CDR3 has 15 amino acids. In DNA form, the CDR3 reads TGCGCCAGCAGTTCTGGACTAGCGGGAGTTCTTGAGCAGTTCTTC. Translation: CASSSGLAGVLEQFF. The full variable domain, its missing parts supplied by reference TRBV5-1 and TRBJ2-1, is KAGVTQTPRYLIKTRGQQVTLSCSPISGHRSVSWYQQTPGQGLQFLFEYFSETQRNKGNFPGRFSGRQFSNSRSEMNVSTLELGDSALYLCASSSGLAGVLEQFFGPGTRLTVL.

The V and J genes are TRBV7-9 and TRBJ1-1; D ambiguous. The germline V gene has CDR1 SEHNR and CDR2 FQNEAQ (reference sequence). This CDR3 has 14 amino acids. The V end was cut by 2 bases, the J end by 3 bases, with 10 bases between. The DNA for the CDR3 is TGTGCCAGCAGCTTAACAGCCGGGGACACTGAAGCTTTCTTT. It specifies CASSLTAGDTEAFF. Combining the CDR3 with reference TRBV7-9 and TRBJ1-1 gives the whole variable domain DTGVSQNPRHKITKRGQNVTFRCDPISEHNRLYWYRQTLGQGPEFLTYFQNEAQLEKSRLLSDRFSAERPKGSFSTLEIQRTEQGDSAMYLCASSLTAGDTEAFFGQGTRLTVV.

V and J are TRBV6-5 and TRBJ2-1; possible D gene TRBD1, 5 bases. Trimming took 5 bases from V and 9 from J, leaving 8 bases between them. CDR3 length equals 11 residues. Looked up from germline, CDR1 is MNHEY and CDR2 is SVGAGI. The CDR3 reads CASSHRSEQFF. CDR3 bases: TGTGCCAGCAGTCACAGGAGTGAGCAGTTCTTC.

V usage is TRBV29-1 and J usage is TRBJ2-7; 8 positions match TRBD2. This CDR3 is built from 11 residues. From germline, CDR1 is SQVTM and CDR2 ANQGSEA. The V segment lost 7 bases and the J segment 7 bases; nucleotides outside the gene matches: 6. DNA for the CDR3: TGCAGCGCCCCCGGGAGGGAGGAGCAGTACTTC. Protein: CSAPGREEQYF.

This clone was seen once. Other nucleotide sequences in the sample specify the same CDR3. The V call is TRBV5-1, the J call TRBJ2-7; 7 nucleotides agree with TRBD2. CDR1 and CDR2 from the germline V gene are SGHRS and YFSETQ. The ends lost 3 bases at V and 4 bases at J; junction bases unmatched: 10. The CDR3 spans 15 residues. CDR3 sequence reads: CASSYPEGREYEQYF. DNA of the CDR3: TGCGCCAGCAGCTACCCCGAAGGGCGGGAGTACGAGCAGTACTTC. The whole variable domain, remainder taken from reference TRBV5-1 and TRBJ2-7, is KAGVTQTPRYLIKTRGQQVTLSCSPISGHRSVSWYQQTPGQGLQFLFEYFSETQRNKGNFPGRFSGRQFSNSRSEMNVSTLELGDSALYLCASSYPEGREYEQYFGPGTRLTVT.

This chain connects TRBV12-3 or TRBV12-4 to TRBJ2-5; D possibly corresponds to TRBD2 (6 bases). The CDR3 sequence is 12 residues long. The V end was cut by 10 bases, the J end by 4 bases, with 13 bases between. CDR3 residues: CATMRGRETQYF. The CDR3 DNA reads as TGTGCCACCATGCGGGGACGAGAGACCCAGTACTTC.

This chain connects TRBV10-2 to TRBJ2-7, with D perhaps matching TRBD1 (6 bases). Per the germline V gene, CDR1 is WSHSY and CDR2 is SAAADI. V was pared by 7 bases and J by 1 base, with 11 bases between. The CDR3 is 13 residues long. The DNA of the CDR3 is TGCGCCAGCATAGGAGGACAGTCCTACGAGCAGTACTTC. Amino acid sequence: CASIGGQSYEQYF.

The chain recombines TRBV30 with TRBJ1-5; D perhaps matches TRBD1 (6 bases). Germline loops: CDR1 GTSNPN, CDR2 SVGIG (reference sequence). V lost 3 bases and J lost 3, with 9 bases in between. The CDR3 spans 13 residues. The chain's CDR3 is CAWRQGINQPQHF. Here the CDR3 DNA reads TGTGCCTGGAGACAGGGAATCAATCAGCCCCAGCATTTT.

The chain carries TRBV4-2 and TRBJ2-7; TRBD2 agrees at 9 bases. Germline-derived CDR1 and CDR2 are LGHNA and YNFKEQ. The CDR3 runs 16 residues. Trimming cost V 4 bases and J 5 bases; bases outside gene matches: 12. CDR3 coding DNA: TGTGCCAGCAGCCGGTATCGTTTAGTAGCGGGAGACGAGCAGTACTTC. It is translated as CASSRYRLVAGDEQYF.

This clone was detected only once. The chain has TRBV28 and TRBJ1-6; the D is unclear. Trimming removed 3 bases from V and 5 bases from J, with 17 bases in between. This CDR3 comprises 17 residues. CDR1 and CDR2 from the germline V gene are MDHEN and SYDVKM. In DNA, the CDR3 is TGTGCCAGCAGTTTCAGGCCAGGTCTAAGTAATAATTCACCCCTCCACTTT. As protein: CASSFRPGLSNNSPLHF. Together with reference TRBV28 and TRBJ1-6, the CDR3 gives the full variable domain: DVKVTQSSRYLVKRTGEKVFLECVQDMDHENMFWYRQDPGLGLRLIYFSYDVKMKEKGDIPEGYSVSREKKERFSLILESASTNQTSMYLCASSFRPGLSNNSPLHFGNGTRLTVT.

This clone came up a few times. The chain links TRBV11-2 to TRBJ2-7; TRBD1 is a possible D gene (5 bases). CDR1 and CDR2 (germline): SGHAT, FQNNGV. Trimming shortened V by 5 bases and J by 0 bases, and 11 bases separated the two germline ends. The CDR3 extends over 14 amino acids. CDR3 residues: CASSEQESSYEQYF. As DNA, the CDR3 is TGTGCCAGCAGCGAACAGGAGAGCTCCTACGAGCAGTACTTC.

The chain joins TRBV6-5 to TRBJ1-3, with D maybe TRBD1 (5 bases). Trimming took off 2 bases at V and 7 bases at J, with 6 bases between the two ends. The CDR3 runs 12 residues. Germline CDR1 is MNHEY and CDR2 is SVGAGI. In DNA form, the CDR3 reads TGTGCCAGCAGTTACGACAGCAACACCATATATTTT. Amino acids: CASSYDSNTIYF.

The chain joins TRBV11-2 to TRBJ2-2, with 8 bases that match TRBD2. V dropped 11 bases and J dropped 6; count of bases not matched to a gene: 5. The CDR3 extends over 12 amino acids. In germline, CDR1 is SGHAT, CDR2 FQNNGV. The chain's CDR3 is CAVVAGPGELFF. The CDR3 nucleotides read TGTGCCGTAGTAGCGGGACCCGGGGAGCTGTTTTTT.

The V call is TRBV5-1, the J call TRBJ2-1; weak D call: TRBD2 (7 bases). Germline loops: CDR1 SGHRS, CDR2 YFSETQ. V was trimmed by 2 bases and J by 4 bases, leaving 19 bases between them. The CDR3 runs to 17 residues. The CDR3 region is CASSLGGAGLIYNEQFF. The CDR3 nucleotides are TGCGCCAGCAGCTTAGGGGGGGCGGGATTAATATACAATGAGCAGTTCTTC.

This chain joins TRBV6-1 and TRBJ2-7; 8 nucleotides line up with TRBD1. Looked up from germline, CDR1 is MNHNS and CDR2 is SASEGT. The J segment lost 2 bases and the V segment lost 0 bases, leaving 12 bases of the junction unmatched. CDR3 size: 18 residues. CDR3 nucleotides: TGTGCCAGCAGTGAAGCCCCCAGCATGGGGACAGGCACCTACGAGCAGTACTTC. It yields the protein CASSEAPSMGTGTYEQYF.

The chain joins TRBV6-5 to TRBJ2-2, with 11 positions matching TRBD2. J was trimmed by 3 bases and V by 4 bases; bases with no gene match: 4. The V gene's germline CDR1 is MNHEY and CDR2 SVGAGI. This CDR3 comprises 16 residues. This chain's CDR3 is CASSSGTSGYTGELFF. The CDR3 DNA is TGTGCCAGCAGTTCCGGGACTAGCGGTTACACCGGGGAGCTGTTTTTT.

The chain is built from TRBV10-3 and TRBJ2-7; D perhaps matches TRBD1 (6 bases). The CDR3 extends over 15 amino acids. Trimming took 5 bases from V and 3 from J, leaving 17 bases between them. Germline V gene data show CDR1 as ENHRY and CDR2 as SYGVKD. DNA for the CDR3: TGTGCCATCAGTACAGGGACCACCTCCAACTACGAGCAGTACTTC. This sequence encodes CAISTGTTSNYEQYF.

The chain recombines TRBV3-1 (or the pseudogene TRBV3-2) with TRBJ2-2, with 12 bases lining up with TRBD2. J was trimmed by 1 base and V by 2 bases; bases with no gene match: 11. Germline lookup yields CDR1 LGHDT and CDR2 YNNKEL (reference sequence). The CDR3 covers 20 residues. Written as DNA, the CDR3 is TGTGCCAGCAGCCAAAACCGCCCGACTAGCGGGAGAGGGAACACCGGGGAGCTGTTTTTT. Residues: CASSQNRPTSGRGNTGELFF.

The count of this clone is one. The V and J genes are TRBV6-6 and TRBJ2-1, with 13 bases aligning to TRBD2. In germline, CDR1 is MNHNY, CDR2 SVGAGI (reference sequence). The CDR3 covers 16 residues. Germline trimming cut 5 bases from V and 10 bases from J; bases unmatched to any gene: 11. CDR3 residues: CASSIGLAGDLGEQFF. As DNA, the CDR3 is TGTGCCAGCAGTATCGGACTAGCGGGAGACCTGGGAGAGCAGTTCTTC.

The gene calls are TRBV4-1 and TRBJ2-3; a weak D match, TRBD1 (5 bases). V was clipped by 2 bases and J by 4 bases, with 7 bases between them. Germline V lookup: CDR1 MGHRA, CDR2 YSYEKL. The CDR3 extends over 13 amino acids. The CDR3 nucleotides are TGCGCCAGCAGCCAACAGGGTCCAGATACGCAGTATTTT. This encodes CASSQQGPDTQYF.